Shown below are 20 T cell receptor beta chains from a single sample sequenced in a study of OX40 agonist ivuxolimab in advanced cancers. TCRdb's copy holds only in-frame clones and misses some; the assay was immunoSEQ multiplex PCR. The table has about 76,000 clones, 75% to 85% seen once; the top ten hold about 0.6%. Sequencing was performed on CD4+ or CD8+ T cells sorted from blood, taken in a trial of the OX40 agonist ivuxolimab. Receptors were obtained from an adult with an advanced solid tumor such as melanoma, head and neck, liver or kidney cancer.

This clone was observed a handful of times. The rearrangement links TRBV9 to TRBJ1-6, with unresolved D. The CDR3 is 13 residues long. Between the trimmed V and J ends, which lost 4 bases and 8 bases, there was a span of 10 bases. The germline V gene has CDR1 SGDLS and CDR2 YYNGEE. The CDR3 here is CASSLPGHSPLHF. CDR3 nucleotides: TGTGCCAGCAGCTTGCCAGGTCATTCACCCCTCCACTTT.

The gene calls are TRBV7-9 and TRBJ2-3; perhaps TRBD1 as D (7 bases). The V end was cut by 4 bases, the J end by 4 bases, with 18 bases between. Looked up from germline, CDR1 is SEHNR and CDR2 is FQNEAQ (reference sequence). This CDR3 spans 16 amino acids. The CDR3 DNA is TGTGCCAGCAGCTCGCGGGACAGTGGAGGCCCAGATACGCAGTATTTT. Translation: CASSSRDSGGPDTQYF. Full variable domain (rest looked up from reference TRBV7-9 and TRBJ2-3): DTGVSQNPRHKITKRGQNVTFRCDPISEHNRLYWYRQTLGQGPEFLTYFQNEAQLEKSRLLSDRFSAERPKGSFSTLEIQRTEQGDSAMYLCASSSRDSGGPDTQYFGPGTRLTVL.

The V gene is TRBV7-3, the J gene TRBJ2-2; 8 bases fit TRBD2. V gave up 4 bases and J gave up 4 bases; unmatched junction bases: 5. The germline CDR1 and CDR2 sequences are SGHTA and FQGTGA. The CDR3 runs to 15 residues. The CDR3 nucleotides are TGTGCCAGCAGCTCCGCGGCGGGGGGCACCGGGGAGCTGTTTTTT. This encodes CASSSAAGGTGELFF. The complete variable domain, with remaining parts taken from reference TRBV7-3 and TRBJ2-2, reads GAGVSQTPSNKVTEKGKYVELRCDPISGHTALYWYRQSLGQGPEFLIYFQGTGAADDSGLPNDRFFAVRPEGSVSTLKIQRTERGDSAVYLCASSSAAGGTGELFFGEGSRLTVL.

The chain links TRBV7-3 to TRBJ2-5, with D maybe TRBD2 (5 bases). V lost 2 bases and J lost 2, with 9 bases in between. The CDR3 covers 14 residues. CDR1 and CDR2 from the germline V gene are SGHTA and FQGTGA. The CDR3 DNA reads TGTGCCAGCAGCTTAGGAGGCCCTCAAGAGACCCAGTACTTC. This codes for CASSLGGPQETQYF.

The J gene is TRBJ1-1, the V gene TRBV5-6; TRBD1 might be the D (6 bases). V lost 4 bases and J lost 1, with 17 bases in between. This CDR3 contains 16 residues. The germline V gene encodes CDR1 SGHDT and CDR2 YYEEEE. CDR3 DNA: TGTGCCAGCAGCCGTGGAGGGGGGCGTGGGAACACTGAAGCTTTCTTT. Translation: CASSRGGGRGNTEAFF.

The V call is TRBV18, the J call TRBJ2-1; D is undetermined. Deletions cut 8 bases from V and 9 bases from J, with 14 bases between. This CDR3 region has 12 residues. The germline V gene encodes CDR1 KGHSH and CDR2 LQKENI. The CDR3 reads CASHGSSGEQFF. The CDR3 DNA sequence: TGTGCCAGCCACGGATCTTCGGGTGAGCAGTTCTTC.

As concerns this clone: This specimen includes other DNA sequences encoding the same CDR3. V is TRBV11-2 and J is TRBJ2-5; D is uncertain. The CDR3 has 11 amino acids. Germline V gives CDR1 SGHAT, CDR2 FQNNGV. V shed 1 base and J shed 5 bases, with 2 bases lying between them. The CDR3 DNA reads TGTGCCAGCAGCTTAGTGGAGACCCAGTACTTC. It specifies CASSLVETQYF.

In the case of this clone: The junction shows a germline mismatch at one end, possibly a read error. V gene TRBV6-5 combines with J gene TRBJ2-1; the match to TRBD1 covers 9 bases. Germline lookup yields CDR1 MNHEY and CDR2 SVGAGI. The CDR3 length is 15 residues. CDR3 sequence (DNA): TGTGCCAGCAGTAACTCAGGGACAGGGCGGAATGAGCAGTTCTTC. This translates into CASSNSGTGRNEQFF.

The chain uses TRBV6-6 and TRBJ2-1, with a possible D match to TRBD2 (5 bases). Per germline, CDR1 MNHNY and CDR2 SVGAGI (reference sequence). Trimming pared 5 bases from V and 2 bases from J, leaving 10 bases between. The CDR3 has 14 amino acids. The DNA for the CDR3 is TGTGCCAGCAGTAGGACGGGGACCTACAATGAGCAGTTCTTC. Protein: CASSRTGTYNEQFF.

The genes are TRBV14 and TRBJ2-1; 13 bases match TRBD2. After removal of 4 bases from V and 8 bases from J, the junction contained 8 bases not matched to a gene. Per the germline V gene, CDR1 is SGHDN and CDR2 is FVKESK. CDR3 size: 16 residues. CDR3 protein: CASSPLGLAGVYEQFF. The CDR3 DNA reads TGTGCCAGCAGCCCCCTCGGACTAGCGGGGGTCTATGAGCAGTTCTTC.

This clone showed up just once. The CDR3 DNA follows: TGTGCCAGCAGTTACTCGAGAGAGGGCACCTACGAGCAGTACTTC. It is translated as CASSYSREGTYEQYF. V is TRBV6-5 and J is TRBJ2-7; D may be TRBD2 (5 bases). Germline CDR1 is MNHEY and CDR2 is SVGAGI. This CDR3 has 15 residues. With 0 bases removed from V and 2 bases from J, the gap between germline ends came to 11 bases.

V is TRBV18 and J is TRBJ2-7; D is ambiguous. Germline loops: CDR1 KGHSH, CDR2 LQKENI. Trimming took 3 bases from V and 2 from J, leaving 14 bases between them. The length of the CDR3 is 15 residues. CDR3 region: CASSPSRDLAYEQYF. DNA for the CDR3: TGTGCCAGCTCACCCAGCCGAGATTTAGCCTACGAGCAGTACTTC.

The gene calls are TRBV4-2 and TRBJ2-3, with 7 bases identical to TRBD2. This CDR3 spans 14 amino acids. Per germline, CDR1 LGHNA and CDR2 YNFKEQ. J lost 5 bases, V lost 1 base, and 3 bases had no gene match. CDR3 in amino acids: CASSQGTSEDTQYF. The CDR3 DNA reads as TGTGCCAGCAGCCAAGGTACTAGCGAAGATACGCAGTATTTT.

V is TRBV7-2 and J is TRBJ2-5, with 7 bases fitting TRBD2. This CDR3 contains 15 residues. Looked up from germline, CDR1 is SGHTA and CDR2 is FQGNSA. The V segment lost 1 base and the J segment 1 base; nucleotides outside the gene matches: 3. CDR3 in DNA: TGTGCCAGCAGCTTAGTGGCTAGCGGCCAAGAGACCCAGTACTTC. This translates into CASSLVASGQETQYF.

The chain recombines TRBV30 with TRBJ2-1; 7 nucleotides agree with TRBD1. The CDR3 has 14 residues. Losses at the gene ends were 2 bases for V and 9 bases for J; bases not matched to a gene: 10. CDR1 and CDR2 (germline): GTSNPN, SVGIG (reference sequence). The CDR3 bases are TGTGCCTGGAGTACCGGGACAGCCGCAATTGAGCAGTTCTTC. It translates to CAWSTGTAAIEQFF.

As regards this clone: At one boundary the junction diverges from the germline segment, which might be a read error. As DNA, the CDR3 is TGTGCCAGTAGCTTAGCTTTGAGGGGGGGCGTAGATACGCAGTATTTT. Amino acids: CASSLALRGGVDTQYF. The chain recombines TRBV7-2 with TRBJ2-3; D is possibly TRBD2 (7 bases). The CDR3 covers 16 residues. Germline V CDR1 and CDR2: SGHTA, FQGNSA.

The J gene is TRBJ2-3, the V gene TRBV5-4; D uncertain. V shed 4 bases and J shed 2 bases, with 14 bases lying between them. The CDR3 length is 15 residues. CDR1 and CDR2 from the germline V gene are SGHNT and YYREEE (reference sequence). The CDR3 region has the DNA TGTGCCAGCAGCATAGACACTAAACACACAGATACGCAGTATTTT. This gives the protein CASSIDTKHTDTQYF.

The CDR3 spells CASSPSRGNEKLFF. The CDR3 DNA follows: TGTGCCAGCAGTCCATCCAGGGGTAATGAAAAACTGTTTTTT. The chain recombines TRBV5-5 with TRBJ1-4; weak D call: TRBD1 (6 bases). Trimming stripped 5 bases from V and 4 bases from J, with 12 bases between. The CDR3 runs 14 residues. Germline values: CDR1 SGHKS, CDR2 YYEKEE (reference sequence).

J is TRBJ2-7 and V is TRBV29-1; a possible D gene is TRBD2 (5 bases). Per the germline V gene, CDR1 is SQVTM and CDR2 is ANQGSEA. V shed 5 bases and J shed 9 bases, with 14 bases lying between them. CDR3 length equals 11 residues. CDR3 amino acids: CSVPGVVGQYF. As DNA, the CDR3 is TGCAGCGTTCCCGGGGTTGTAGGGCAGTACTTC.

The V call is TRBV4-2, the J call TRBJ2-5; unclear D gene. CDR1 and CDR2 from the germline V gene are LGHNA and YNFKEQ. Trimming removed 0 bases from V and 5 bases from J, with 16 bases in between. This CDR3 comprises 16 residues. The CDR3, as DNA: TGTGCCAGCAGCCAAGAATTCGGGCAGGTGGGGGAGACCCAGTACTTC. Residues: CASSQEFGQVGETQYF.